A single T cell receptor (beta chain) is shown here with its context. The sample comes from a study of blood T cell repertoires in COVID-19. In the study overall: Some COVID-19 samples were acute and others convalescent; all came from the United States, Italy and Spain. The analysed material was cDNA or gDNA that came from T cells, B-cell-depleted T cells, or PBMCs.

Under the authors' procedure: It was from reference gene primer amplification that nucleated cell counts were estimated. Using immunoSEQ multiplex PCR, the repertoire was profiled, and TCRdb retains in-frame clones only, with some absent. That table is the source of V, J and clone size, and D and trimming were worked out from the DNA. The repertoire includes about 120,000 clones, 65% to 90% of them detected once, and under 7% sits in the top ten. The sequencing input was peripheral blood. This TCR was sampled from a man older than 75 with active or convalescent COVID-19.

This CDR3 reads CASSKNQGDTQYF. The CDR3 nucleotides read TGCGCCAGCAGCAAAAACCAGGGGGATACGCAGTATTTT. The rearrangement joins TRBV5-1 to TRBJ2-3, with TRBD1 as a possible D gene (6 bases). Germline CDR1 and CDR2: SGHRS and YFSETQ. With 4 bases removed from V and 6 bases from J, the gap between germline ends came to 12 bases. The CDR3 consists of 13 residues.